These 30 T cell receptor beta chains share one sample of origin, sequenced in a study of identifying expanded T cells in peripheral blood. Clones were read by immunoSEQ multiplex PCR, and TCRdb kept only the in-frame ones, dropping some. This sample has more than 80,000 clones, with 70% to 90% found just once. Sample: blood. Receptors were obtained from a person between 18 and 69 years old in good health.

This clone was detected once. V usage is TRBV30 and J usage is TRBJ2-5; TRBD1 aligns across 11 bases. This CDR3 spans 17 amino acids. Germline CDR1 reads GTSNPN; CDR2 reads SVGIG (reference sequence). V lost 0 bases to trimming and J lost 6 bases; unmatched junction nucleotides: 12. In DNA form, the CDR3 reads TGTGCCTGGAGTGTAACCCCATACGGGACAGGGGGGAAGACCCAGTACTTC. It encodes CAWSVTPYGTGGKTQYF.

This chain uses TRBV19 with TRBJ2-5; D is ambiguous. From germline, CDR1 is LNHDA and CDR2 SQIVND (reference sequence). Trimming took 6 bases from V and 3 from J, leaving 5 bases between them. The CDR3 extends over 11 amino acids. CDR3 nucleotides: TGTGCCAGTAGGGCAGAAGAGACCCAGTACTTC. The encoded protein is CASRAEETQYF.

This chain links TRBV10-3 with TRBJ2-3; 11 nucleotides align to TRBD1. CDR3 length: 15 amino acids. Germline-derived CDR1 and CDR2 are ENHRY and SYGVKD. Unmatched junction bases numbered 4, after V lost 5 bases and J lost 3 bases. The CDR3 here is CAISSGQGATDTQYF. In DNA form, the CDR3 reads TGTGCCATCAGTTCCGGACAGGGGGCAACAGATACGCAGTATTTT.

CDR3 in amino acids: CASSPGTLSEEQYF. The CDR3 region has the DNA TGTGCCAGCTCACCAGGGACCTTAAGCGAGGAGCAGTACTTC. The chain is built from TRBV18 and TRBJ2-7; perhaps D is TRBD1 or TRBD2 (5 bases each). V was cut by 2 bases and J by 7 bases, with 15 bases left in between. Germline lookup yields CDR1 KGHSH and CDR2 LQKENI. The CDR3 totals 14 residues.

The genes are TRBV14 and TRBJ2-2; 7 positions agree with TRBD2. The CDR3 is 14 residues long. V dropped 1 base and J dropped 6; count of bases not matched to a gene: 2. Per the germline V gene, CDR1 is SGHDN and CDR2 is FVKESK. CDR3 bases: TGTGCCAGCAGCCAAGTGGGAGGGCCCGGGGAGCTGTTTTTT. It yields the protein CASSQVGGPGELFF.

The chain recombines TRBV19 with TRBJ1-1; unclear D gene. Per germline, CDR1 LNHDA and CDR2 SQIVND (reference sequence). V lost 6 bases and J lost 5, with 16 bases in between. CDR3 length equals 14 residues. The CDR3 loop is CASSPIGSRTEAFF. The DNA for the CDR3 is TGTGCCAGTAGCCCTATAGGTAGTAGGACTGAAGCTTTCTTT.

The CDR3 DNA reads as TGTGCCAGCAGTTTTTCAGGGGTTGAAAAACTGTTTTTT. This gives the protein CASSFSGVEKLFF. The J gene is TRBJ1-4, the V gene TRBV28, with D perhaps TRBD1 (6 bases). Germline CDR1 reads MDHEN; CDR2 reads SYDVKM. The CDR3 spans 13 residues. Trimming pared 3 bases from V and 7 bases from J, leaving 9 bases between.

The rearrangement joins TRBV6-5 to TRBJ2-7; 7 nucleotides align to TRBD1. The junction had 9 bases not matched to a gene; V was cut back by 6 bases and J by 4 bases. The CDR3 is made up of 14 amino acids. Germline CDR1 is MNHEY and CDR2 is SVGAGI. The CDR3 bases are TGTGCCAGCAGACCGACAGGGTCGTTTTACGAGCAGTACTTC. It is translated as CASRPTGSFYEQYF.

The chain uses TRBV4-2 and TRBJ1-2; D is possibly TRBD1 (6 bases). Deletions cut 4 bases from V and 2 bases from J, with 8 bases between. The CDR3 has 13 amino acids. Germline CDR1 LGHNA, CDR2 YNFKEQ. CDR3 bases: TGTGCCAGCAGCCGGGACACGAACTATGGCTACACCTTC. Translating gives CASSRDTNYGYTF.

The chain employs TRBV4-3 and TRBJ2-5; 7 positions match TRBD2. CDR1 and CDR2 (germline): LGHNA, YSLEER. The CDR3 loop spans 14 amino acids. With 0 bases clipped from V and 3 bases from J, the junction kept 1 base outside the gene matches. Written as DNA, the CDR3 is TGCGCCAGCAGCCAAGAAACTAGCGAAGAGACCCAGTACTTC. Protein product: CASSQETSEETQYF.

The gene calls are TRBV19 and TRBJ2-7; 7 nucleotides match TRBD1. V shed 5 bases, J shed 3 bases, and the junction held 4 bases outside the gene matches. Germline values: CDR1 LNHDA, CDR2 SQIVND (reference sequence). This CDR3 contains 13 residues. The CDR3 is CASSWGQNYEQYF. The CDR3 DNA sequence: TGTGCCAGTAGTTGGGGACAGAACTACGAGCAGTACTTC.

This clone was seen only a few times. Other DNA sequences in this specimen translate into the identical CDR3. The rearrangement joins TRBV5-1 to TRBJ2-5; 15 nucleotides agree with TRBD2. After removal of 3 bases from V and 1 base from J, the junction contained 1 base not matched to a gene. Germline values: CDR1 SGHRS, CDR2 YFSETQ. The CDR3 loop spans 16 amino acids. The CDR3 DNA follows: TGCGCCAGCAGCTGGACTAGCGGGGGGGTCCAAGAGACCCAGTACTTC. It specifies CASSWTSGGVQETQYF.

This chain uses TRBV5-1 with TRBJ1-4, with D tentatively TRBD1 (5 bases). This CDR3 is built from 13 residues. The V gene lost 3 bases and the J gene lost 8 bases, with 11 bases spanning the gap. Looked up from germline, CDR1 is SGHRS and CDR2 is YFSETQ. The chain's CDR3 is CASSSQGREKLFF. CDR3 sequence (DNA): TGCGCCAGCAGCTCGCAGGGACGAGAAAAACTGTTTTTT.

The CDR3 loop reads CASSPGTGNQPQHF. CDR3 sequence (DNA): TGTGCCAGCAGCCCCGGGACAGGGAATCAGCCCCAGCATTTT. The gene calls are TRBV28 and TRBJ1-5, with TRBD1 identical over 9 bases. Germline V gene sequence: CDR1 MDHEN, CDR2 SYDVKM. V trimming: 6 bases; J trimming: 4 bases; junction bases outside the gene matches: 4. The CDR3 sequence is 14 residues long.

This chain connects TRBV7-2 to TRBJ2-1; 8 nucleotides line up with TRBD2. Losses at the gene ends were 1 base for V and 6 bases for J; bases not matched to a gene: 5. This CDR3 is 15 amino acids long. Germline V gene data show CDR1 as SGHTA and CDR2 as FQGNSA. The DNA for the CDR3 is TGTGCCAGCAGCTTAGGCCTAGCGGGCATCAATGAGCAGTTCTTC. Translating it yields CASSLGLAGINEQFF.

This chain uses TRBV2 with TRBJ2-1; D may correspond to TRBD1 or TRBD2 (5 bases each). CDR1 and CDR2 from the germline V gene are SNHLY and FYNNEI. V lost 8 bases, J lost 10 bases, and 15 bases lay in between. This CDR3 has 12 residues. The CDR3 spells CASEGPAVEQFF. DNA of the CDR3: TGTGCCAGCGAGGGGCCCGCTGTGGAGCAGTTCTTC. Full variable domain (remainder filled in from reference TRBV2 and TRBJ2-1): EPEVTQTPSHQVTQMGQEVILRCVPISNHLYFYWYRQILGQKVEFLVSFYNNEISEKSEIFDDQFSVERPDGSNFTLKIRSTKLEDSAMYFCASEGPAVEQFFGPGTRLTVL.

The chain carries TRBV10-2 and TRBJ2-4, with D possibly TRBD1 on 6 matching bases. This CDR3 contains 13 residues. Trimming took off 4 bases at V and 7 bases at J, with 11 bases between the two ends. Germline V lookup: CDR1 WSHSY, CDR2 SAAADI. CDR3 in DNA: TGCGCCAGCAGTGGTGGACAGTGGAACATTCAGTACTTC. Translated, it gives CASSGGQWNIQYF.

This chain joins TRBV19 and TRBJ1-6; D ambiguous. Per the germline V gene, CDR1 is LNHDA and CDR2 is SQIVND (reference sequence). The CDR3 runs to 14 residues. Trimming shortened V by 7 bases and J by 6 bases, and 13 bases separated the two germline ends. The CDR3 is CASTLGGPNSPLHF. In DNA form, the CDR3 reads TGTGCCAGTACCCTGGGTGGCCCTAATTCACCCCTCCACTTT.

This rearrangement joins TRBV4-3 to TRBJ2-7; 9 bases agree with TRBD1. Germline values: CDR1 LGHNA, CDR2 YSLEER. This CDR3 has 15 residues. The J segment lost 2 bases and the V segment lost 3 bases, leaving 5 bases of the junction unmatched. The CDR3 DNA reads TGCGCCAGCAGCCAGGGGACAGGGCGAACCTACGAGCAGTACTTC. Encoded protein: CASSQGTGRTYEQYF.

This rearrangement joins TRBV21-1 to TRBJ2-3; the table's D gene call, TRBD2, was not cross checked with the DNA. TRBV21-1 is tagged as a pseudogene. The CDR3 extends over 14 amino acids. CDR3 protein: CASTRASGTDTQYF. The CDR3 nucleotides are TGTGCCAGCACGAGGGCCTCTGGCACAGATACGCAGTATTTT.

This chain connects TRBV6-5 to TRBJ1-4; D not resolved. The CDR3 spans 14 residues. The V and J ends lost 6 bases and 8 bases respectively, with 16 bases between them. Per germline, CDR1 MNHEY and CDR2 SVGAGI. The CDR3 sequence is CASRGRGIGEKLFF. The CDR3 DNA follows: TGTGCCAGCAGGGGTCGGGGAATCGGAGAAAAACTGTTTTTT.

The rearrangement links TRBV4-1 to TRBJ1-2; D is unclear. Per the germline V gene, CDR1 is MGHRA and CDR2 is YSYEKL. The V gene lost 0 bases and the J gene lost 5 bases, with 10 bases spanning the gap. CDR3 length: 14 amino acids. The CDR3 sequence: CASSQDPTVYGYTF. CDR3 nucleotides: TGCGCCAGCAGCCAAGACCCTACGGTGTATGGCTACACCTTC.

V gene TRBV4-1 combines with J gene TRBJ2-4; possibly TRBD1 for D (6 bases). The CDR3 loop spans 17 amino acids. Germline values: CDR1 MGHRA, CDR2 YSYEKL. V was clipped by 7 bases and J by 1 base, with 20 bases between them. The CDR3 region is CASTPEAGAQAKNIQYF. The CDR3 coding sequence is TGCGCCAGCACCCCCGAAGCAGGGGCGCAGGCCAAAAACATTCAGTACTTC.

The J gene is TRBJ1-2, the V gene TRBV5-1; no firm D call. The V gene lost 0 bases and the J gene lost 4 bases, with 7 bases spanning the gap. CDR3 size: 13 residues. Germline V gene data show CDR1 as SGHRS and CDR2 as YFSETQ. This CDR3 reads CASSLGPTYGYTF. The CDR3 nucleotides read TGCGCCAGCAGCTTGGGACCAACCTATGGCTACACCTTC.

CDR3: CASGGSEGVRVRSNQPQHF. The CDR3 DNA follows: TGTGCCAGCGGGGGATCCGAGGGGGTAAGGGTGAGGAGCAATCAGCCCCAGCATTTT. V gene TRBV21-1 combines with J gene TRBJ1-5; TRBD1, the table's D call, was not compared with the DNA. TRBV21-1 is tagged as a pseudogene. There are 19 residues in the CDR3.

The chain carries TRBV5-5 and TRBJ2-5; D not certain. The V end lost 3 bases, the J end lost 0 bases, and 3 bases lay between the germline ends. The length of the CDR3 is 12 residues. Germline V gene data show CDR1 as SGHKS and CDR2 as YYEKEE (reference sequence). The chain's CDR3 is CASSSYQETQYF. As DNA, the CDR3 is TGTGCCAGCAGCTCGTACCAAGAGACCCAGTACTTC.

The rearrangement uses TRBV5-4 and TRBJ1-2, with D possibly TRBD1 on 6 matching bases. V was trimmed by 4 bases and J by 8 bases, leaving 18 bases between them. The CDR3 is 14 amino acids. Germline V gives CDR1 SGHNT, CDR2 YYREEE (reference sequence). For the CDR3, the DNA is TGTGCCAGCAGCCAAGCTGGCCAGGGGAAGGGCTACACCTTC. Translation: CASSQAGQGKGYTF.

The chain is built from TRBV6-6 and TRBJ1-1, with D possibly matching TRBD1 (5 bases). The CDR3 totals 15 residues. V lost 3 bases to trimming and J lost 8 bases, with 19 bases between them. CDR1 is MNHNY, CDR2 SVGAGI, per germline (reference sequence). In DNA form, the CDR3 reads TGTGCCAGCAGTTATAATCTGGGGCGGGGGAAAGAAGCTTTCTTT. Its protein is CASSYNLGRGKEAFF.

V gene TRBV21-1 combines with J gene TRBJ2-7; the D call TRBD2 from the table was never checked on the DNA. TRBV21-1 is assigned pseudogene status. The CDR3 covers 19 residues. The CDR3 nucleotides read TGTGCCAGCAGCAAAGCGCCCCGGACTAGCGGGAGGGGGTCGCGCGAGCAGTACTTC. Residues: CASSKAPRTSGRGSREQYF.

This chain links TRBV27 with TRBJ1-4, with TRBD1 as a possible D gene (6 bases). Germline V CDR1 and CDR2: MNHEY, SMNVEV (reference sequence). The length of the CDR3 is 15 residues. Between the trimmed V and J ends, which lost 5 bases and 8 bases, there was a span of 18 bases. CDR3 residues: CASSTTRDIREKLFF. The CDR3 coding sequence is TGTGCCAGCAGTACCACCCGGGACATCCGAGAAAAACTGTTTTTT.